These 16 T cell receptor beta chains originate from one sample sequenced in a study of cytomegalovirus exposure and HLA in healthy donors. The PCR was carried out with 60 Vbeta primers and 13 Jbeta primers. Assay: immunoSEQ multiplex PCR; the TCRdb copy retains only in-frame clones and omits some. The sample has about 160,000 clones, just under 65% seen once. Material for sequencing was PBMCs. The receptors were gathered from a woman in her sixties in good health and CMV-seropositive.

The chain combines TRBV5-1 with TRBJ2-2, with 8 bases lining up with TRBD1. Germline V lookup: CDR1 SGHRS, CDR2 YFSETQ. This CDR3 contains 15 residues. Unmatched junction bases numbered 8, after V lost 6 bases and J lost 4 bases. The CDR3 here is CASKGGQGTTGELFF. CDR3 nucleotide sequence: TGCGCCAGCAAAGGAGGACAGGGTACCACCGGGGAGCTGTTTTTT.

A single count supports this clone. The CDR3 DNA reads as TGTGCCAGCAGCTTAGCATTCGTCAATGAGCAGTTCTTC. Its translation: CASSLAFVNEQFF. The chain couples TRBV7-9 to TRBJ2-1; D gene uncertain. The CDR3 consists of 13 residues. The V and J ends lost 0 bases and 6 bases respectively, with 6 bases between them. Germline CDR1 reads SEHNR; CDR2 reads FQNEAQ (reference sequence).

The chain carries TRBV2 and TRBJ1-4, with a possible D match to TRBD1 (5 bases). V lost 4 bases to trimming and J lost 4 bases, with 10 bases between them. Germline V gene sequence: CDR1 SNHLY, CDR2 FYNNEI. The length of the CDR3 is 14 residues. CDR3 protein: CASSGAQGNEKLFF. The CDR3 bases are TGTGCCAGCAGTGGTGCCCAGGGTAATGAAAAACTGTTTTTT.

The CDR3 region is CASSLGADIQYF. The DNA of the CDR3 is TGTGCCAGCAGCTTAGGGGCTGACATTCAGTACTTC. The chain is built from TRBV11-3 and TRBJ2-4; the D is unclear. The germline V and J ends were trimmed by 1 base and 8 bases, with 6 bases remaining between them. The V gene's germline CDR1 is SGHNT and CDR2 YENEEA. This CDR3 has 12 residues.

V is TRBV6-5 and J is TRBJ2-7; possible D gene TRBD2, 6 bases. This CDR3 has 13 residues. The germline gives CDR1 MNHEY, CDR2 SVGAGI. The V end lost 5 bases, the J end lost 2 bases, and 10 bases lay between the germline ends. The CDR3 reads CASSPTGAYEQYF. CDR3 DNA sequence: TGTGCCAGCAGTCCTACGGGAGCCTACGAGCAGTACTTC.

J is TRBJ2-3 and V is TRBV5-1; 9 positions match TRBD1. CDR1 is SGHRS, CDR2 YFSETQ, per germline. V was clipped by 5 bases and J by 0 bases; unmatched bases: 13. This CDR3 is 18 amino acids long. CDR3 protein: CASSIGQGSVASTDTQYF. The CDR3 coding sequence is TGCGCCAGCAGTATAGGACAGGGGTCCGTCGCTAGCACAGATACGCAGTATTTT.

This clone came up once. The gene calls are TRBV9 and TRBJ2-1; 11 nucleotides agree with TRBD2. The CDR3 length is 14 residues. Germline V CDR1 and CDR2: SGDLS, YYNGEE. Unmatched junction bases numbered 10, after V lost 4 bases and J lost 13 bases. Here the CDR3 reads CASSPATSGTTQFF. The CDR3 DNA is TGTGCCAGCAGCCCTGCGACTAGCGGGACAACACAGTTCTTC.

The rearrangement links TRBV5-1 to TRBJ2-5, with 11 nucleotides matching TRBD2. Germline CDR1 is SGHRS and CDR2 is YFSETQ. CDR3 size: 15 residues. J lost 5 bases, V lost 5 bases, and 8 bases had no gene match. The CDR3 loop reads CASRPGLAGGETQYF. The CDR3 bases are TGCGCCAGCAGACCAGGACTAGCGGGCGGGGAGACCCAGTACTTC.

This clone was detected a few times. The chain has TRBV4-3 and TRBJ1-5; unclear D gene. The CDR3 spans 15 residues. V was clipped by 0 bases and J by 5 bases, with 11 bases between them. CDR1 LGHNA and CDR2 YSLEER come from the germline V gene. This CDR3 reads CASSQDNTVHQPQHF. CDR3 DNA: TGCGCCAGCAGCCAAGATAACACCGTCCATCAGCCCCAGCATTTT.

V usage is TRBV7-2 and J usage is TRBJ2-5; D not resolved. This CDR3 has 12 amino acids. V dropped 2 bases and J dropped 5 bases, with 6 bases sitting between them. Looked up from germline, CDR1 is SGHTA and CDR2 is FQGNSA. The DNA of the CDR3 is TGTGCCAGCAGCTTACTCCGTGAGACCCAGTACTTC. As protein: CASSLLRETQYF.

The table lists this clone with a few counts. The chain is built from TRBV6-5 and TRBJ2-7; D possibly corresponds to TRBD2 (6 bases). In germline, CDR1 is MNHEY, CDR2 SVGAGI. This CDR3 comprises 13 residues. V was shortened by 6 bases and J by 0 bases, with 9 bases between the two germline ends. For the CDR3, the DNA is TGTGCCAGCAGGCAGACTAGCTCCTACGAGCAGTACTTC. This sequence encodes CASRQTSSYEQYF.

The chain joins TRBV6-5 to TRBJ1-3; 8 bases align to TRBD1. Germline V CDR1 and CDR2: MNHEY, SVGAGI. The CDR3 totals 13 residues. V was clipped by 6 bases and J by 4 bases; unmatched bases: 2. In DNA, the CDR3 is TGTGCCAGCAGCAGGGGGCGCGGAAACACCATATATTTT. It translates to CASSRGRGNTIYF.

This clone was seen only a few times. This rearrangement joins TRBV28 to TRBJ2-1, with TRBD2 as a possible D gene (5 bases). The CDR3 totals 13 residues. The germline V gene encodes CDR1 MDHEN and CDR2 SYDVKM. V was pared by 1 base and J by 5 bases, with 6 bases between. The DNA for the CDR3 is TGTGCCAGCAGTTTATTGCGGGACAATGAGCAGTTCTTC. It yields the protein CASSLLRDNEQFF.

The CDR3 nucleotides read TGTGCCAGCTCGGCCTCAGGGGGAAGGGCTAATGAAAAACTGTTTTTT. The encoded protein is CASSASGGRANEKLFF. The gene calls are TRBV18 and TRBJ1-4; 7 positions match TRBD1. There are 16 residues in the CDR3. The V segment lost 6 bases and the J segment 3 bases; nucleotides outside the gene matches: 10. The germline V gene has CDR1 KGHSH and CDR2 LQKENI.

The chain joins TRBV29-1 to TRBJ2-7; 9 bases fit TRBD2. J gave up 3 bases and V 4 bases, and 1 base lay outside the gene matches. This CDR3 has 12 amino acids. Germline values: CDR1 SQVTM, CDR2 ANQGSEA. This CDR3 reads CSVGSGGYEQYF. The CDR3 DNA follows: TGCAGCGTTGGTAGCGGGGGCTACGAGCAGTACTTC.

The genes are TRBV7-3 and TRBJ2-1; 13 positions match TRBD2. The CDR3 length is 17 residues. V gave up 5 bases and J gave up 0 bases; unmatched junction bases: 4. Germline loops: CDR1 SGHTA, CDR2 FQGTGA. CDR3 residues: CASSEWTSGSSYNEQFF. CDR3 nucleotide sequence: TGTGCCAGCAGCGAATGGACTAGCGGGAGCTCCTACAATGAGCAGTTCTTC.